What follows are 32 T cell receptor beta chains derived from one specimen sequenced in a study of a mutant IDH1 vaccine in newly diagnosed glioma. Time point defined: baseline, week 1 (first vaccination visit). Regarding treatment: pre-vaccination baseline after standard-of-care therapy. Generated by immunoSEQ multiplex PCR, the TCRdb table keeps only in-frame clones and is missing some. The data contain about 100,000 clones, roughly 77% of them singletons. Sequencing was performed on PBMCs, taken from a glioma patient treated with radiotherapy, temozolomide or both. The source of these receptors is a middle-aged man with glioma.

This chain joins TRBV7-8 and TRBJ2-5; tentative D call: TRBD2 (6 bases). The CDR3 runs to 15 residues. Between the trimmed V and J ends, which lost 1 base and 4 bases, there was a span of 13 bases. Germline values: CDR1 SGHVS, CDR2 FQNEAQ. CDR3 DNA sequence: TGTGCCAGCAGCTTAGATGCAGGGAGGTCAGAGACCCAGTACTTC. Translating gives CASSLDAGRSETQYF.

Here the CDR3 reads CATSRDVGLSQPQHF. The CDR3 DNA is TGTGCCACCAGCAGAGATGTGGGACTAAGTCAGCCCCAGCATTTT. The chain carries TRBV15 and TRBJ1-5; D is perhaps TRBD1 (5 bases). The CDR3 runs 15 residues. V was trimmed by 0 bases and J by 6 bases, leaving 12 bases between them. CDR1 and CDR2 from the germline V gene are LNHNV and YYDKDF (reference sequence). Combining the CDR3 with reference TRBV15 and TRBJ1-5 gives the whole variable domain DAMVIQNPRYQVTQFGKPVTLSCSQTLNHNVMYWYQQKSSQAPKLLFHYYDKDFNNEADTPDNFQSRRPNTSFCFLDIRSPGLGDTAMYLCATSRDVGLSQPQHFGDGTRLSIL.

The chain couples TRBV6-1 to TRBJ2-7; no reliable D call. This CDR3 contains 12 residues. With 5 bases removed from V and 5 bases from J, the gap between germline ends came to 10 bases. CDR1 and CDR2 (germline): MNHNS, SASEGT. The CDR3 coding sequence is TGTGCCAGCAGTCGGGCCACGAACGAGCAGTACTTC. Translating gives CASSRATNEQYF.

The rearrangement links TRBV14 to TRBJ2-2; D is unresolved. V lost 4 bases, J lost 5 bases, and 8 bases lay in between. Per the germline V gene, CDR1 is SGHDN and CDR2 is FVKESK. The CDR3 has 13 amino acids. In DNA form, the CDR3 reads TGTGCCAGCAGCCCGAAGATGACCGGGGAGCTGTTTTTT. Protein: CASSPKMTGELFF.

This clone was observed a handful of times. In DNA, the CDR3 is TGTGCCAGCAGCCAAGGAGCGACAATGAACACTGAAGCTTTCTTT. As protein: CASSQGATMNTEAFF. The rearrangement joins TRBV4-2 to TRBJ1-1, with D unresolved. V shed 1 base and J shed 0 bases, with 9 bases lying between them. CDR1 is LGHNA, CDR2 YNFKEQ, per germline. The CDR3 totals 15 residues.

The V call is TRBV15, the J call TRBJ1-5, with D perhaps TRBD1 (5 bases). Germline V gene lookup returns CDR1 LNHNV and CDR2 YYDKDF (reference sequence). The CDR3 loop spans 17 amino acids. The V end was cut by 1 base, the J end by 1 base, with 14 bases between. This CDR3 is CATSRGGWGTSNQPQHF. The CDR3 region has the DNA TGTGCCACCAGCAGAGGCGGGTGGGGGACGAGCAATCAGCCCCAGCATTTT.

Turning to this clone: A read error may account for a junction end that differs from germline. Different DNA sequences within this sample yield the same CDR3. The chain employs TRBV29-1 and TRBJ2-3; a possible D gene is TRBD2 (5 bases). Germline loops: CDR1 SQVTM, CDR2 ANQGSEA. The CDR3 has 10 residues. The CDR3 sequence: CSVEVQTQYF. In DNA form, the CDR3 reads TGTAGCGTTGAAGTACAAACGCAGTATTTT.

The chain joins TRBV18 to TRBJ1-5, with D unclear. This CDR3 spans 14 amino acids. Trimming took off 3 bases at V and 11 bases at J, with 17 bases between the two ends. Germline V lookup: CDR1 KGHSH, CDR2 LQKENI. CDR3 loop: CASSPPGVPSAQHF. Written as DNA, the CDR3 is TGTGCCAGCTCACCCCCCGGGGTCCCGTCAGCCCAGCATTTT.

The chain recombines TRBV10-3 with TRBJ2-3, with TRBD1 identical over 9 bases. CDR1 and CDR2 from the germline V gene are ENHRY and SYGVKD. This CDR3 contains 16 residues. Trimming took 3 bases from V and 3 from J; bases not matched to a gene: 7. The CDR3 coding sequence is TGTGCCATCAGTGAACCCGGGACAGGGACGACAGATACGCAGTATTTT. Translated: CAISEPGTGTTDTQYF.

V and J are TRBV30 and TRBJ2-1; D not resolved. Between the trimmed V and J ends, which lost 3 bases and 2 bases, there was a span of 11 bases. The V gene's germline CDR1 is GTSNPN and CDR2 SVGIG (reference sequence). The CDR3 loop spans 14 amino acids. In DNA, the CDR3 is TGTGCCTGGAGGACGGCCCGGACCTACAATGAGCAGTTCTTC. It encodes CAWRTARTYNEQFF.

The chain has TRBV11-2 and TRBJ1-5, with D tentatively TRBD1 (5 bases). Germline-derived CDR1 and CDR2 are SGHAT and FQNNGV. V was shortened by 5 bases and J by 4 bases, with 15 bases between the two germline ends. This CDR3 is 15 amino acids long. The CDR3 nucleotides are TGTGCCAGCAGCCTCCAAAGGGGCCTGAATCAGCCCCAGCATTTT. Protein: CASSLQRGLNQPQHF.

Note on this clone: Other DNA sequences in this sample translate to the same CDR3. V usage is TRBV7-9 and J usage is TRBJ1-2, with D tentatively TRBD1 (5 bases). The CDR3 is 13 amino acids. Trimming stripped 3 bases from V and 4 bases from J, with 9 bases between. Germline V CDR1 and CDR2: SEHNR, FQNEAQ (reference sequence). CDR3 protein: CASSLGGGYGYTF. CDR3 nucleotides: TGTGCCAGCAGCTTGGGGGGTGGCTATGGCTACACCTTC.

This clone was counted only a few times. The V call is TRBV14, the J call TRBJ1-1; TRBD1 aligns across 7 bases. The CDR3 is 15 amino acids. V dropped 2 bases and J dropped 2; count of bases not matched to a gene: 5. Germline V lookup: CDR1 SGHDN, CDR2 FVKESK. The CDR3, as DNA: TGTGCCAGCAGCCAACGGACAGGTCGTAACACTGAAGCTTTCTTT. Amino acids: CASSQRTGRNTEAFF.

The CDR3 nucleotides read TGTGCTAGTGGCCCCGCTCTCAATCAGCCCCAGCATTTT. Its translation is CASGPALNQPQHF. V gene TRBV12-5 combines with J gene TRBJ1-5, with no clear D. Germline-derived CDR1 and CDR2 are LGHNT and FRNRAP. The CDR3 loop spans 13 amino acids. V lost 6 bases and J lost 3, with 9 bases in between. Full variable domain (rest looked up from reference TRBV12-5 and TRBJ1-5): DARVTQTPRHKVTEMGQEVTMRCQPILGHNTVFWYRQTMMQGLELLAYFRNRAPLDDSGMPKDRFSAEMPDATLATLKIQPSEPRDSAVYFCASGPALNQPQHFGDGTRLSIL.

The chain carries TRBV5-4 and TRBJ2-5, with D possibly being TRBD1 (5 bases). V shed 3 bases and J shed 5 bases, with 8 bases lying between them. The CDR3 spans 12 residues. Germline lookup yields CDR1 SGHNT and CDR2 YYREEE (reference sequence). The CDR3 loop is CASSSGMETQYF. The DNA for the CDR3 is TGTGCCAGCAGCTCAGGGATGGAGACCCAGTACTTC.

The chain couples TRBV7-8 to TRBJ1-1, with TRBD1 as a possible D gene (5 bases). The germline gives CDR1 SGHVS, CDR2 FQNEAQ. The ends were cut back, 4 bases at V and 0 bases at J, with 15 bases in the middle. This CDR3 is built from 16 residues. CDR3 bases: TGTGCCAGCAGCTCACCGGGACTGAAGATGAACACTGAAGCTTTCTTT. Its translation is CASSSPGLKMNTEAFF.

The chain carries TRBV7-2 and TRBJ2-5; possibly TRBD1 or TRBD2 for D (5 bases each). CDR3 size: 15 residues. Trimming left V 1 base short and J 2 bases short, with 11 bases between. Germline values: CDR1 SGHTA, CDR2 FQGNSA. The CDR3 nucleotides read TGTGCCAGCAGCTTAGGTCGGGGACCGCAAGAGACCCAGTACTTC. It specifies CASSLGRGPQETQYF.

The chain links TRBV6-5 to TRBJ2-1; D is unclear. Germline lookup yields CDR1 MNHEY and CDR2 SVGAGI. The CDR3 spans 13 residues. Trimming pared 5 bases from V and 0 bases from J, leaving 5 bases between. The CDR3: CASSRSSYNEQFF. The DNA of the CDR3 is TGTGCCAGCAGTAGAAGCTCCTACAATGAGCAGTTCTTC.

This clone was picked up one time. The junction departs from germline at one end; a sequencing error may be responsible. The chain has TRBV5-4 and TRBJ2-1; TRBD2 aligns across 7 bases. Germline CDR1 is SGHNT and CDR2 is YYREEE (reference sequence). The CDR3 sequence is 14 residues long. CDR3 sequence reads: CASSLPSGPYPGVF. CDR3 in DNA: TGTGCCAGCAGCTTGCCTAGCGGCCCCTACCCGGGGGTCTTC. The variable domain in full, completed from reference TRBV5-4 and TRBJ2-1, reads ETGVTQSPTHLIKTRGQQVTLRCSSQSGHNTVSWYQQALGQGPQFIFQYYREEENGRGNFPPRFSGLQFPNYSSELNVNALELDDSALYLCASSLPSGPYPGVFGPGTRLTVL.

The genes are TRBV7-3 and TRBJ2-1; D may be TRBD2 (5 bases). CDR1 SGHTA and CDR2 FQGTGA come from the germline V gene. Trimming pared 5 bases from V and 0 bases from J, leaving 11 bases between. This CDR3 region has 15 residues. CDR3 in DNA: TGTGCCAGCAGCCGAGCGGAAAGCTCCTACAATGAGCAGTTCTTC. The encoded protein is CASSRAESSYNEQFF.

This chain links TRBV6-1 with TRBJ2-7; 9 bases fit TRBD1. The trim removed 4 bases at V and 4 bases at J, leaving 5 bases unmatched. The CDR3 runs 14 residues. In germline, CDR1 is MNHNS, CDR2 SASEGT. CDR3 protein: CASSADRGRYEQYF. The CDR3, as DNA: TGTGCCAGCAGTGCGGACAGGGGAAGGTACGAGCAGTACTTC.

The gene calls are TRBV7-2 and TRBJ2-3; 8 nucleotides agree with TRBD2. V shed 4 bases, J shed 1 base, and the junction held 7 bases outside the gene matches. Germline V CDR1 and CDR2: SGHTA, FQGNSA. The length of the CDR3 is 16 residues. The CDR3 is CASSSLPAGGTDTQYF. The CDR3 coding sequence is TGTGCCAGCAGCTCCCTCCCAGCGGGGGGCACAGATACGCAGTATTTT.

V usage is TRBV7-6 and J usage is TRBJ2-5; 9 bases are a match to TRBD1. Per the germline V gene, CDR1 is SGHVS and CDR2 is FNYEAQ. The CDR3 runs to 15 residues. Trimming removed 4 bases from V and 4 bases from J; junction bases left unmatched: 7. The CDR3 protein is CASSSYRGRPETQYF. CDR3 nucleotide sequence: TGTGCCAGCAGCTCTTACAGGGGGCGCCCAGAGACCCAGTACTTC. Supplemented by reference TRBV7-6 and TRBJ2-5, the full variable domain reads GAGVSQSPRYKVTKRGQDVALRCDPISGHVSLYWYRQALGQGPEFLTYFNYEAQQDKSGLPNDRFSAERPEGSISTLTIQRTEQRDSAMYRCASSSYRGRPETQYFGPGTRLLVL.

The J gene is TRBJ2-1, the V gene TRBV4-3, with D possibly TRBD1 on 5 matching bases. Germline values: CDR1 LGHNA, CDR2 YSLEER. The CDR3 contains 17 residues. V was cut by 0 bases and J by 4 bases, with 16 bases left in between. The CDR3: CASSQDPQGALYNEQFF. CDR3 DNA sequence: TGCGCCAGCAGCCAAGATCCGCAAGGGGCCCTATACAATGAGCAGTTCTTC.

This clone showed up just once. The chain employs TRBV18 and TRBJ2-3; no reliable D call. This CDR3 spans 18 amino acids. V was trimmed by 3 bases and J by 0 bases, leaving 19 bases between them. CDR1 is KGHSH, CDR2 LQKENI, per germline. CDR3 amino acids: CASSPVHFPYTSTDTQYF. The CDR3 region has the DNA TGTGCCAGCTCACCTGTACATTTCCCCTATACCAGCACAGATACGCAGTATTTT.

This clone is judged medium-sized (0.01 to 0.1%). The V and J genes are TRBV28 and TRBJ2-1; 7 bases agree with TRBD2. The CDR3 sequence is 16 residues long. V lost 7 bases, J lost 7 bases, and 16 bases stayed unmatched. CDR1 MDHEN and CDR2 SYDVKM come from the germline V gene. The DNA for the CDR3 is TGTGCCAGCATTAATAGGGGCTGGACTAGATCGAATGAGCAGTTCTTC. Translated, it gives CASINRGWTRSNEQFF.

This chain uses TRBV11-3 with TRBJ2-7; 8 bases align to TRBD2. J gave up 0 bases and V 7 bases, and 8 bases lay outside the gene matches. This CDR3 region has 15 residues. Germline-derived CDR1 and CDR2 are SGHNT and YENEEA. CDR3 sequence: CASTPPGGISYEQYF. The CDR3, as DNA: TGTGCCAGCACCCCACCGGGAGGGATCTCCTACGAGCAGTACTTC.

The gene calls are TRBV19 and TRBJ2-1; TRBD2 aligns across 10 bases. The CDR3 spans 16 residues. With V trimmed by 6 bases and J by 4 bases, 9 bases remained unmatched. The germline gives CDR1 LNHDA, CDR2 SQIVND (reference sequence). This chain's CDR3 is CASSRDSGRTYNEQFF. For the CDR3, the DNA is TGTGCCAGTAGCCGAGATAGCGGGAGGACTTACAATGAGCAGTTCTTC.

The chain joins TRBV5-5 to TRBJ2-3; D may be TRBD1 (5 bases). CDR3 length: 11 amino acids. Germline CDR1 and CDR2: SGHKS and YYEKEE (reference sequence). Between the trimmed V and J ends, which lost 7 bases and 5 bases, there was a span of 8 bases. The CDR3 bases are TGTGCCAGCTCAGGGAAAGATACGCAGTATTTT. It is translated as CASSGKDTQYF.

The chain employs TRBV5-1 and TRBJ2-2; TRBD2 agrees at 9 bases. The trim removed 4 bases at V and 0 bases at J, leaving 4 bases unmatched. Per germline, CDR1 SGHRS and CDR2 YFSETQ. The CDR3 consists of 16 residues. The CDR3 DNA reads TGCGCCAGCAGCCCCCTAGCGGGAACGAACACCGGGGAGCTGTTTTTT. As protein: CASSPLAGTNTGELFF.

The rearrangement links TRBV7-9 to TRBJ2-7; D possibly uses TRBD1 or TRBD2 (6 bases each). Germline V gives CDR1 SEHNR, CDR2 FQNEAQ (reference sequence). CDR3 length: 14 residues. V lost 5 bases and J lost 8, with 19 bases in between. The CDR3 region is CASSPLGGTDKQYF. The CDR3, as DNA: TGTGCCAGCAGCCCCCTCGGGGGCACGGACAAGCAGTACTTC.

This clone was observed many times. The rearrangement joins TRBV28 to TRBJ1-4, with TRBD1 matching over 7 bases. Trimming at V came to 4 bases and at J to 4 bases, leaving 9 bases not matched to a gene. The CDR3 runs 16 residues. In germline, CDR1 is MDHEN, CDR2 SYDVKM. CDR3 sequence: CASSSLSTGINEKLFF. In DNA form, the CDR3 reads TGTGCCAGCAGTTCACTATCGACAGGGATTAATGAAAAACTGTTTTTT.